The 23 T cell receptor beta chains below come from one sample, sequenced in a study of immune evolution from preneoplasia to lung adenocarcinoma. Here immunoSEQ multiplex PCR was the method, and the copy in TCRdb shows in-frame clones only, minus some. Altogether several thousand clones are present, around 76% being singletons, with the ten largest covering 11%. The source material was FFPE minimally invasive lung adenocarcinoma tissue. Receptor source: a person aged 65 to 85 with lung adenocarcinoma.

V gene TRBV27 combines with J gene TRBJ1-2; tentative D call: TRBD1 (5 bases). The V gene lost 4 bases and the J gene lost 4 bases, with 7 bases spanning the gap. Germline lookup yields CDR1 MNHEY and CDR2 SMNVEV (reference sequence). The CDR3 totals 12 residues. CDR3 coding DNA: TGTGCCAGCAGTTCCGGGGGCTATGGCTACACCTTC. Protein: CASSSGGYGYTF.

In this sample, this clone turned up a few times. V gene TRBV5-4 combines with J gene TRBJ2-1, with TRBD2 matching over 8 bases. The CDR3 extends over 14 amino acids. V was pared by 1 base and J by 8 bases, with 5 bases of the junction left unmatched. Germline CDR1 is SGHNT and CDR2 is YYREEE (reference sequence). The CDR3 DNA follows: TGTGCCAGCAGCTTGTCGCCGACTAGCGATGAGCAGTTCTTC. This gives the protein CASSLSPTSDEQFF.

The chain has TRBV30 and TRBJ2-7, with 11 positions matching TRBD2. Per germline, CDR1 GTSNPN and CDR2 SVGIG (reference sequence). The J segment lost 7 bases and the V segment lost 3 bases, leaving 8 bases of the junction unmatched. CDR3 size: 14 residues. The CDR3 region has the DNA TGTGCCTGGAGGGAGCTAGCGGGAGGTCGTGAGCAGTACTTC. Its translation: CAWRELAGGREQYF.

The CDR3 coding sequence is TGTGCCACTGCTCCGGGACTCCAATCCTACGAGCAGTACTTC. Its translation is CATAPGLQSYEQYF. This sequence joins TRBV6-5 and TRBJ2-7; D perhaps matches TRBD2 (6 bases). CDR3 size: 14 residues. Trimming stripped 10 bases from V and 1 base from J, with 17 bases between. The germline V gene encodes CDR1 MNHEY and CDR2 SVGAGI.

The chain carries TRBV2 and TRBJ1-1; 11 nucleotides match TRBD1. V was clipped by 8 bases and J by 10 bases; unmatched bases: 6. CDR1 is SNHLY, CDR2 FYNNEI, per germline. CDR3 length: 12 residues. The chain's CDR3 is CASGGQGDAAFF. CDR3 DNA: TGTGCCAGCGGGGGACAGGGGGATGCAGCTTTCTTT.

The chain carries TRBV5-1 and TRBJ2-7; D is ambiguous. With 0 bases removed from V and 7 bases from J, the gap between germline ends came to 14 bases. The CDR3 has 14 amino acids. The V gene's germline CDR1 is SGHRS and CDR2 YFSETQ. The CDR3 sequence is CASSLGQVDDEQYF. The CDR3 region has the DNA TGCGCCAGCAGCTTGGGGCAGGTGGACGATGAGCAGTACTTC.

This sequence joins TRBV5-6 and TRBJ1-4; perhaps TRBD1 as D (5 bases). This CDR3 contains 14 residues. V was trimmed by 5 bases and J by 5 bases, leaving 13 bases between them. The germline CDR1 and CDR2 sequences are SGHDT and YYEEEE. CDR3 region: CASSFRDGNEKLFF. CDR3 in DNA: TGTGCCAGCAGTTTCCGGGACGGCAATGAAAAACTGTTTTTT.

CDR3 sequence reads: CASSLKPGQIYEQYF. The DNA of the CDR3 is TGTGCCAGCAGCTTAAAACCGGGACAGATCTACGAGCAGTACTTC. This rearrangement joins TRBV7-2 to TRBJ2-7; the match to TRBD1 covers 7 bases. The J segment lost 3 bases and the V segment lost 2 bases, leaving 7 bases of the junction unmatched. CDR1 and CDR2 (germline): SGHTA, FQGNSA. The CDR3 has 15 amino acids.

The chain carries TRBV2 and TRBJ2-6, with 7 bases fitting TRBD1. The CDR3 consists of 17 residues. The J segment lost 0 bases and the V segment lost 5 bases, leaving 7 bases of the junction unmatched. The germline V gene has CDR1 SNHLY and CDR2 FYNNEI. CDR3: CASSSRTGSSGANVLTF. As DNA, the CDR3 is TGTGCCAGCAGTTCCAGGACAGGTAGCTCTGGGGCCAACGTCCTGACTTTC.

The CDR3 DNA is TGTGCCAGCAGTTTAATCGGGACAGGGGCCAGCAATCAGCCCCAGCATTTT. Its protein product is CASSLIGTGASNQPQHF. The V call is TRBV28, the J call TRBJ1-5, with 10 bases identical to TRBD1. Trimming at V came to 2 bases and at J to 1 base, leaving 5 bases not matched to a gene. The germline V gene encodes CDR1 MDHEN and CDR2 SYDVKM. The CDR3 has 17 amino acids.

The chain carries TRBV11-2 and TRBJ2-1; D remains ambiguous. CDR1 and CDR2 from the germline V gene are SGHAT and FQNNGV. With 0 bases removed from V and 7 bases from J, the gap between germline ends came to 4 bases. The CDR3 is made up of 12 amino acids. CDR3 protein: CASSLDRNEQFF. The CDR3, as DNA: TGTGCCAGCAGCTTAGATCGGAATGAGCAGTTCTTC.

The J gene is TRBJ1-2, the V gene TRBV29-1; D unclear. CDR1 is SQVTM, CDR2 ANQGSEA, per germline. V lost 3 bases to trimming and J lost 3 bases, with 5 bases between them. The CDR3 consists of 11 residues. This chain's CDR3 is CSVDRYYGYTF. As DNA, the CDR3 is TGCAGCGTTGACAGGTACTATGGCTACACCTTC.

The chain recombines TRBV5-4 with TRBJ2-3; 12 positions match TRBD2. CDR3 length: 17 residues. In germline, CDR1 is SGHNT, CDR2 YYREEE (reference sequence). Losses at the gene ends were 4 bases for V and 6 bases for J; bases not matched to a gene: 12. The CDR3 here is CASSRTTSGRHTDTQYF. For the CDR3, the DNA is TGTGCCAGCAGCCGTACAACTAGCGGGAGGCACACGGATACGCAGTATTTT.

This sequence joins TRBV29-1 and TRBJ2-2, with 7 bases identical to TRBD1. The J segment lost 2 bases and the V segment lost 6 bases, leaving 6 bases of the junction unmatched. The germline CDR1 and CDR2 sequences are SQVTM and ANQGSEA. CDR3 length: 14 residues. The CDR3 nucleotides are TGCAGCGTCAGGACAGGTTCCAACACCGGGGAGCTGTTTTTT. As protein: CSVRTGSNTGELFF.

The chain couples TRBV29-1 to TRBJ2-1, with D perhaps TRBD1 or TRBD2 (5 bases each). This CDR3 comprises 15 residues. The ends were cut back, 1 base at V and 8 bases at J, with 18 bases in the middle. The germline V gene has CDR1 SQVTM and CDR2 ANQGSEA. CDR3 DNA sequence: TGCAGCGTTGAAGCGCCGGGACGGGTCTTTGATGAGCAGTTCTTC. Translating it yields CSVEAPGRVFDEQFF.

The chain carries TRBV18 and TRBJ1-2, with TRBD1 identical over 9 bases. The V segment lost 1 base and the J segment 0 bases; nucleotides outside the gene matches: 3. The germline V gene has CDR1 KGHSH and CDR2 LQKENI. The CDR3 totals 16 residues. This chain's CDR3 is CASSPRTGETNYGYTF. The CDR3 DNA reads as TGTGCCAGCTCACCACGGACAGGGGAAACTAACTATGGCTACACCTTC.

CDR3 protein: CASSARGQGDGYTF. CDR3 nucleotides: TGTGCCAGCAGCGCAAGGGGACAGGGTGATGGCTACACCTTC. The chain links TRBV7-2 to TRBJ1-2; TRBD1 matches at 9 bases. The CDR3 contains 14 residues. The J segment lost 6 bases and the V segment lost 5 bases, leaving 7 bases of the junction unmatched. Germline values: CDR1 SGHTA, CDR2 FQGNSA.

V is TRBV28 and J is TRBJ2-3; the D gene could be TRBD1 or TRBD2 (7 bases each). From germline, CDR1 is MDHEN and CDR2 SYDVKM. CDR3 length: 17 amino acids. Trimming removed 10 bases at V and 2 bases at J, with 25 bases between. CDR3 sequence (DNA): TGTGCCACCTTCCCAGGGGGGGCCTCACCTTCCACAGATACGCAGTATTTT. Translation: CATFPGGASPSTDTQYF.

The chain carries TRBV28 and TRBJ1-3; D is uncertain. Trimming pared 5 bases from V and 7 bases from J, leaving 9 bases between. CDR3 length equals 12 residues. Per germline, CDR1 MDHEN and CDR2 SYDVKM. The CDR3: CASSDPSNTIYF. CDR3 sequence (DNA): TGTGCCAGCAGTGACCCCAGTAACACCATATATTTT.

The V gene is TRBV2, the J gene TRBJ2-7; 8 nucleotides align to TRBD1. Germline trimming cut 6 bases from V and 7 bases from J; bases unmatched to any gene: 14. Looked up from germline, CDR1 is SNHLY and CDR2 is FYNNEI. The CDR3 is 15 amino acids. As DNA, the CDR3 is TGTGCCAGCAGCAAACTGCCAGGGGGCGCGGATGAGCAGTACTTC. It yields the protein CASSKLPGGADEQYF.

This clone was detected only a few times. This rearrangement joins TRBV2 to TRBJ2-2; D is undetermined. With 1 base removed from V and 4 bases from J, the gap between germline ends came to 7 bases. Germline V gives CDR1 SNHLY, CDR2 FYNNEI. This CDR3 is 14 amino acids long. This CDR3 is CASSEGLPTGELFF. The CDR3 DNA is TGTGCCAGCAGTGAAGGCCTTCCCACCGGGGAGCTGTTTTTT.

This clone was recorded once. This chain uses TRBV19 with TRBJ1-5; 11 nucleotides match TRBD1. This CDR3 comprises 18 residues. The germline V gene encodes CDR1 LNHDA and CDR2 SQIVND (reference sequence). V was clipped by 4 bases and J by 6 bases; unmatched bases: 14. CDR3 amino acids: CASSSSRDRGTSGQPQHF. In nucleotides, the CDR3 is TGTGCCAGTAGTAGCTCCCGGGACAGGGGGACGTCGGGTCAGCCCCAGCATTTT.

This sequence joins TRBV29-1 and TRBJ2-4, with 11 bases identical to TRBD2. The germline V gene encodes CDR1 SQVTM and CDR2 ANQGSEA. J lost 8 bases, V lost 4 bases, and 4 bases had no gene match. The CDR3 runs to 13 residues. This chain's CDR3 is CSVASGRRDIQYF. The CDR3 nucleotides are TGCAGCGTTGCTAGCGGGAGGAGGGACATTCAGTACTTC.